The entry below gives a single TCR beta chain sequence along with its context. This record belongs to a study of control samples from healthy donors and cancer patients. Data came from immunoSEQ multiplex PCR; TCRdb stores just in-frame clones and leaves some out. The sample comprises around 120,000 clones, about 87% of which are singletons, and roughly 3.2% rests with the top ten. The receptor's source is a man aged 35 to 55 in good health. The source material was blood.

CDR3 sequence reads: CASSTRQGNTEAFF. In DNA, the CDR3 is TGTGCCAGCAGCACACGACAGGGGAACACTGAAGCTTTCTTT. This chain connects TRBV21-1 to TRBJ1-1; the D call of TRBD1 is as the table states it, not checked on the DNA. TRBV21-1 is a documented pseudogene. This CDR3 has 14 residues.